A selection of T cell receptor beta chains follows, all from one sample in a study of HIV-infected patients and healthy controls. MiXCR was run by TCRdb on the 5' RACE reads, yielding one entry per CDR3 protein. The data contain several thousand distinct CDR3 sequences, 20% to 25% of them singletons. The sample in question was blood, obtained during antiretroviral therapy. Every receptor here comes from an adult with HIV infection. Each CDR3 is given with its conserved first and last residue. The order of the fields is clone size, D gene, V gene, J gene, CDR3 protein, CDR3 DNA. D genes are given only for firm matches. Size is omitted from some rows. Given values are once, few, many or a class for expanded clones.

>few|.|TRBV7-9|TRBJ1-3
CASSFGGGNTIYF
TGTGCCAGCAGCTTCGGCGGTGGGAACACCATATATTTT
>.|TRBD2|TRBV3-1|TRBJ2-7
CASSQEGTSGFHEQYF
TGTGCCAGCAGCCAAGAAGGGACTAGCGGTTTCCACGAGCAGTACTTC
>many|.|TRBV7-2|TRBJ1-1
CASSPPVWGPEAFF
TGTGCCAGCAGCCCCCCGGTCTGGGGACCTGAAGCTTTCTTT
>.|TRBD2|TRBV10-3|TRBJ2-3
CAISSGGLGTDTQYF
TGTGCCATCAGTAGCGGGGGACTCGGCACAGATACGCAGTATTTT
>many|.|TRBV7-8|TRBJ1-1
CASSLSEPGRVNTEAFF
TGTGCCAGCAGCTTATCTGAGCCGGGCAGGGTGAACACTGAAGCTTTCTTT
>medium-sized|.|TRBV20-1|TRBJ2-7
CSARGPRDYEQYF
TGCAGTGCTAGAGGTCCCAGGGACTACGAGCAGTACTTC
>many|TRBD1|TRBV5-1|TRBJ2-7
CASSLDGTEGEQYF
TGCGCCAGCAGCTTGGACGGGACAGAAGGAGAGCAGTACTTC
>few|TRBD2|TRBV5-4|TRBJ2-3
CASSLAGRGGQDTQYF
TGTGCCAGCAGCTTGGCCGGGCGGGGGGGCCAAGATACGCAGTATTTT
>few|.|TRBV19|TRBJ2-1
CASSMSSGPYNEQFF
TGTGCCAGTAGTATGAGTAGCGGACCATACAATGAGCAGTTCTTC
>.|.|TRBV6-5|TRBJ1-4
CSSSYSIRNNEKLFF
TGTTCCAGCAGTTACTCGATCCGGAATAATGAAAAACTGTTTTTT
>medium-sized|.|TRBV12-3/TRBV12-4|TRBJ2-2
CASSLGPAGELFF
TGTGCCAGCAGTTTAGGGCCGGCCGGGGAGCTGTTTTTT
>medium-sized|.|TRBV20-1|TRBJ1-2
CSADVPGSYGYTF
TGCAGTGCCGACGTCCCAGGGAGCTATGGCTACACCTTC
>medium-sized|TRBD1|TRBV11-2|TRBJ2-7
CASSLDNRGSSYEQYF
TGTGCCAGCAGCTTAGATAACAGGGGTAGCTCCTACGAGCAGTACTTC
>many|.|TRBV20-1|TRBJ2-7
CSARNRESYEQYF
TGCAGTGCTAGGAACAGGGAGTCCTACGAGCAGTACTTC
>medium-sized|.|TRBV5-6|TRBJ1-4
CASSSSSNEKLFF
TGTGCCAGCAGCTCGAGCAGTAATGAAAAACTGTTTTTT
>.|.|TRBV20-1|TRBJ2-1
CSARDGRSSYNEQFF
TGCAGTGCTAGAGATGGGCGGAGCTCCTACAATGAGCAGTTCTTC